This T cell receptor beta chain was observed in a study of T cell responses to AZD1222 COVID-19 vaccine. The CDR3 loop spans 13 amino acids. The ends were cut back, 7 bases at V and 1 base at J, with 7 bases in the middle. Germline loops: CDR1 MDHEN, CDR2 SYDVKM. Profiled with immunoSEQ multiplex PCR; TCRdb holds only in-frame clones, not every one. The sample yields fewer than 85,000 clones, 80% to 90% seen once. This chain links TRBV28 with TRBJ1-4; tentative D call: TRBD1 (6 bases). This material consisted of peripheral blood, taken on day 0 of AZD1222 vaccination. This clonotype was sampled from an adult in good health. CDR3 DNA: TGTGCCAGCAAGGGGGGAACTAATGAAAAACTGTTTTTT. Protein product: CASKGGTNEKLFF.